This note documents a single TCR beta chain sequence. These data originate in a study of cytomegalovirus exposure and HLA in healthy donors. Study-level information: Membership in the Caucasian-associated ancestry cluster was found for 75% to 85% of 300 to 400 genotyped donors.

Germline V CDR1 and CDR2: MNHEY, SVGAGI. V trimming: 8 bases; J trimming: 10 bases; junction bases outside the gene matches: 7. This CDR3 has 12 amino acids. 60 Vbeta and 13 Jbeta primers were used in PCR. Clones were sequenced by immunoSEQ multiplex PCR, and TCRdb holds only the in-frame ones, with some missing. The data show 80,000 to 100,000 clones, about 81% seen once. Sequenced material: PBMCs. The chain combines TRBV6-5 with TRBJ1-4; TRBD1 matches at 7 bases. The origin of this receptor is a man in his forties or fifties in good health and CMV-seronegative. CDR3 protein: CASWTGGGKLFF. For the CDR3, the DNA is TGTGCCAGCTGGACAGGAGGAGGAAAACTGTTTTTT.